The T cell receptor beta chain described here comes from a study of cytomegalovirus exposure and HLA in healthy donors. This CDR3 contains 16 residues. Germline V CDR1 and CDR2: PRHDT, FYEKMQ (reference sequence). The V end was cut by 1 base, the J end by 0 bases, with 12 bases between. On this clone itself: What it recognizes is unknown.

The study, taken as a whole, reports: Among TCR sequences, most were rare, though some public TCRs appeared in many donors.

A multiplex PCR was run with 60 Vbeta primers and 13 Jbeta primers. The data were produced by immunoSEQ multiplex PCR, yet TCRdb's version contains in-frame clones alone and is incomplete. Counted here are approximately 100,000 clones, about 70% occurring once; the ten biggest clones make up roughly 0.79%. The gene calls are TRBV13 and TRBJ1-1; D is ambiguous. The source material was PBMCs. This clonotype was obtained from a boy aged 5-17 years in good health and CMV-seronegative. The CDR3 protein is CASSLAGRRMNTEAFF. CDR3 in DNA: TGTGCCAGCAGCTTAGCGGGGAGGCGGATGAACACTGAAGCTTTCTTT.